This section outlines one T cell receptor beta chain sequence together with its context. The CDR3 spans 16 residues. The V end lost 6 bases, the J end lost 2 bases, and 18 bases lay between the germline ends. In germline, CDR1 is SGHVS, CDR2 FNYEAQ. Per the original methods: From reference gene primer amplification, estimates of nucleated cell counts were derived. Sequenced by immunoSEQ multiplex PCR; TCRdb stores in-frame clones only, minus some. D and trimming come from the DNA, and the V and J calls and clone size come from that table. The sample contains some 240,000 clones, 70% to 90% of which appear only once. The data stem from a study of blood T cell repertoires in COVID-19. The wider study: Sites across the United States, Italy and Spain contributed samples from acute and convalescent COVID-19. T cells, B-cell-depleted T cells, or PBMCs provided the cDNA or gDNA that served as material.

The chain employs TRBV7-6 and TRBJ2-3; tentative D call: TRBD2 (6 bases). Sequenced: peripheral blood. The receptor was isolated from a human donor in a cohort sampled during active COVID-19. The CDR3: CASSSRVAENTDTQYF. The CDR3 nucleotides read TGTGCCAGCAGTTCCCGGGTAGCGGAGAACACAGATACGCAGTATTTT. Filled out from reference TRBV7-6 and TRBJ2-3, the complete variable domain reads GAGVSQSPRYKVTKRGQDVALRCDPISGHVSLYWYRQALGQGPEFLTYFNYEAQQDKSGLPNDRFSAERPEGSISTLTIQRTEQRDSAMYRCASSSRVAENTDTQYFGPGTRLTVL.